The TCR beta chain under discussion was sequenced for a study of identical twins. TCRdb used MiXCR to reprocess the 5' RACE reads, holding one entry per CDR3 protein. The sample shows about 200,000 distinct CDR3 sequences, around 9.6% of them seen only once. With V trimmed by 5 bases and J by 8 bases, 13 bases remained unmatched. The length of the CDR3 is 16 residues. This clonotype has more than one count but fewer than ten. The chain combines TRBV12-3 or TRBV12-4 with TRBJ2-1; 9 bases are shared with TRBD2. Sequences were obtained from memory (CD45RO+) T cells sorted from blood. The origin of this receptor is a woman aged 18-35 years in good health. The CDR3: CASSRLGGRAGDEQFF. CDR3 DNA sequence: TGTGCCAGCAGTCGGTTAGGCGGGAGGGCCGGGGATGAGCAGTTCTTC.